This entry lists 21 T cell receptor beta chains sequenced from one sample in a study of sequential checkpoint blockade in melanoma. The protocol was immunoSEQ multiplex PCR, while the TCRdb copy is restricted to in-frame clones and leaves out a portion. The sample records 20,000 or so clones, around 78% being singletons. Treatment here: randomized to nivolumab then ipilimumab (arm A) or the reverse (arm B). The source was CD8+ T cells sorted from blood (inferred from file names), collected from a patient given nivolumab and ipilimumab in sequence. All receptors derive from a human donor with melanoma.

The rearrangement uses TRBV7-2 and TRBJ2-3; D is perhaps TRBD2 (6 bases). Looked up from germline, CDR1 is SGHTA and CDR2 is FQGNSA. Between the trimmed V and J ends, which lost 5 bases and 4 bases, there was a span of 10 bases. The CDR3 is made up of 13 amino acids. As DNA, the CDR3 is TGTGCCAGCAGCACGCTAGCGCCAGATACGCAGTATTTT. As protein: CASSTLAPDTQYF. The variable domain in full, with the rest retrieved from reference TRBV7-2 and TRBJ2-3, is GAGVSQSPSNKVTEKGKDVELRCDPISGHTALYWYRQSLGQGLEFLIYFQGNSAPDKSGLPSDRFSAERTGGSVSTLTIQRTQQEDSAVYLCASSTLAPDTQYFGPGTRLTVL.

In the case of this clone: Distinct nucleotide sequences in the sample also encode this CDR3. The CDR3 DNA follows: TGCGCCAGCAGCTTTAGCGGAGCCTACAATGAGCAGTTCTTC. It codes for CASSFSGAYNEQFF. This chain connects TRBV5-1 to TRBJ2-1; possibly TRBD2 for D (6 bases). Germline loops: CDR1 SGHRS, CDR2 YFSETQ. The CDR3 is 14 amino acids. The V end was cut by 2 bases, the J end by 2 bases, with 8 bases between.

This clone was observed a handful of times. This chain uses TRBV7-2 with TRBJ2-3, with no clear D. V lost 1 base, J lost 1 base, and 9 bases lay in between. Germline lookup yields CDR1 SGHTA and CDR2 FQGNSA. The CDR3 has 15 residues. The CDR3 reads CASSLEVAGTDTQYF. CDR3 bases: TGTGCCAGCAGCTTAGAGGTAGCTGGCACAGATACGCAGTATTTT. The full variable domain, completed using reference TRBV7-2 and TRBJ2-3, is GAGVSQSPSNKVTEKGKDVELRCDPISGHTALYWYRQSLGQGLEFLIYFQGNSAPDKSGLPSDRFSAERTGGSVSTLTIQRTQQEDSAVYLCASSLEVAGTDTQYFGPGTRLTVL.

The V call is TRBV9, the J call TRBJ1-3; 9 nucleotides match TRBD1. The trim removed 1 base at V and 8 bases at J, leaving 1 base unmatched. The CDR3 is 13 amino acids. CDR1 and CDR2 (germline): SGDLS, YYNGEE. The CDR3 region has the DNA TGTGCCAGCAGCGTACGACAGGGGGACACCATATATTTT. Residues: CASSVRQGDTIYF.

The J gene is TRBJ1-1, the V gene TRBV7-8, with 7 positions matching TRBD1. V was pared by 1 base and J by 0 bases, with 5 bases of the junction left unmatched. CDR1 is SGHVS, CDR2 FQNEAQ, per germline. The CDR3 loop spans 16 amino acids. The CDR3 DNA is TGTGCCAGCAGCTTAGGTGTTGGGACAGTGAACACTGAAGCTTTCTTT. This encodes CASSLGVGTVNTEAFF.

CDR3 DNA: TGTGCCAGCAGCCTTGGACTTTTTACCCCCCAAAACATTCAGTACTTC. This encodes CASSLGLFTPQNIQYF. The chain links TRBV5-6 to TRBJ2-4, with D perhaps matching TRBD2 (5 bases). This CDR3 contains 16 residues. V dropped 4 bases and J dropped 5 bases, with 19 bases sitting between them. The germline V gene has CDR1 SGHDT and CDR2 YYEEEE.

This chain uses TRBV13 with TRBJ2-1; 9 bases agree with TRBD2. Germline values: CDR1 PRHDT, CDR2 FYEKMQ (reference sequence). V gave up 1 base and J gave up 4 bases; unmatched junction bases: 11. The CDR3 runs to 18 residues. The CDR3 sequence: CASSLVGLAGSLYNEQFF. The CDR3 coding sequence is TGTGCCAGCAGCTTAGTAGGGCTAGCGGGATCACTGTACAATGAGCAGTTCTTC.

This clone appeared once. The chain carries TRBV28 and TRBJ1-1, with D possibly matching TRBD1 (5 bases). Germline CDR1 MDHEN, CDR2 SYDVKM. This CDR3 has 17 amino acids. Trimming removed 6 bases at V and 3 bases at J, with 23 bases between. The CDR3 protein is CASRHRDALPGDTEAFF. In DNA form, the CDR3 reads TGTGCCAGCAGACACCGGGACGCACTCCCGGGGGACACTGAAGCTTTCTTT.

The J gene is TRBJ2-3, the V gene TRBV4-1, with TRBD1 matching 7 bases. V was clipped by 0 bases and J by 5 bases; unmatched bases: 14. The length of the CDR3 is 18 residues. In germline, CDR1 is MGHRA, CDR2 YSYEKL. The CDR3 loop reads CASSQDIQGVGLIDTQYF. The CDR3, as DNA: TGCGCCAGCAGCCAAGATATCCAGGGGGTAGGATTGATAGATACGCAGTATTTT.

This clone was seen more than once but under ten times. The chain recombines TRBV19 with TRBJ1-1; weak D call: TRBD1 (6 bases). This CDR3 contains 15 residues. Germline loops: CDR1 LNHDA, CDR2 SQIVND (reference sequence). Trimming stripped 5 bases from V and 4 bases from J, with 17 bases between. The CDR3 loop is CASSYSPGTSTEAFF. CDR3 nucleotides: TGTGCCAGTAGTTACAGTCCCGGGACAAGCACTGAAGCTTTCTTT.

This sequence joins TRBV2 and TRBJ2-5, with 12 bases lining up with TRBD2. This CDR3 is built from 16 residues. Germline V gene sequence: CDR1 SNHLY, CDR2 FYNNEI. Unmatched junction bases numbered 5, after V lost 2 bases and J lost 4 bases. The CDR3 here is CASSEPSGGARETQYF. The CDR3 nucleotides are TGTGCCAGCAGTGAACCTAGCGGGGGGGCTCGAGAGACCCAGTACTTC. The whole variable domain, filled in from reference TRBV2 and TRBJ2-5, reads EPEVTQTPSHQVTQMGQEVILRCVPISNHLYFYWYRQILGQKVEFLVSFYNNEISEKSEIFDDQFSVERPDGSNFTLKIRSTKLEDSAMYFCASSEPSGGARETQYFGPGTRLLVL.

This sequence joins TRBV7-9 and TRBJ2-5; 9 positions match TRBD2. Germline V gives CDR1 SEHNR, CDR2 FQNEAQ (reference sequence). This CDR3 contains 13 residues. J gave up 11 bases and V 4 bases, and 8 bases lay outside the gene matches. The chain's CDR3 is CASSSIAGEKQYF. In nucleotides, the CDR3 is TGTGCCAGCAGCTCAATAGCGGGGGAGAAGCAGTACTTC.

The V call is TRBV9, the J call TRBJ1-6; unclear D gene. The germline CDR1 and CDR2 sequences are SGDLS and YYNGEE. The length of the CDR3 is 15 residues. The V and J ends lost 0 bases and 7 bases respectively, with 11 bases between them. CDR3 region: CASSVGIGGNSPLHF. CDR3 sequence (DNA): TGTGCCAGCAGCGTAGGTATAGGAGGGAATTCACCCCTCCACTTT.

The V gene is TRBV4-2, the J gene TRBJ1-1, with D maybe TRBD1 (6 bases). The CDR3 extends over 17 amino acids. Germline CDR1 is LGHNA and CDR2 is YNFKEQ. With 4 bases removed from V and 0 bases from J, the gap between germline ends came to 18 bases. The DNA for the CDR3 is TGTGCCAGCAGCCCTCCTGGGGGGGCGAGCATGAACACTGAAGCTTTCTTT. Residues: CASSPPGGASMNTEAFF.

This chain links TRBV7-2 with TRBJ2-5; 8 positions match TRBD2. The length of the CDR3 is 16 residues. Germline values: CDR1 SGHTA, CDR2 FQGNSA. Losses at the gene ends were 4 bases for V and 5 bases for J; bases not matched to a gene: 12. The CDR3 nucleotides are TGTGCCAGCAGCTCCGAGCGGGAGTGGGCTGGGGAGACCCAGTACTTC. Translation: CASSSEREWAGETQYF.

A word on this clone: Additional DNA sequences in this sample encode the identical CDR3. The chain combines TRBV28 with TRBJ2-5, with TRBD1 matching 7 bases. V was clipped by 3 bases and J by 3 bases; unmatched bases: 7. Germline values: CDR1 MDHEN, CDR2 SYDVKM. The CDR3 spans 15 residues. CDR3 nucleotide sequence: TGTGCCAGCAGTTTGGGGGCCGGGACAGAAGAGACCCAGTACTTC. Protein product: CASSLGAGTEETQYF.

The genes are TRBV4-3 and TRBJ2-1; 11 bases fit TRBD2. The CDR3 loop spans 16 amino acids. V was clipped by 3 bases and J by 4 bases; unmatched bases: 5. Looked up from germline, CDR1 is LGHNA and CDR2 is YSLEER. The CDR3 DNA reads as TGCGCCAGCAGCCAGTTACTAGCGGGAGCTTACAATGAGCAGTTCTTC. This encodes CASSQLLAGAYNEQFF.

The V call is TRBV27, the J call TRBJ2-5, with 9 bases matching TRBD2. The J call may not be correct, given that the DNA end is closer to TRBJ2-7. CDR1 is MNHEY and CDR2 is SMNVEV in the germline V gene (reference sequence). The CDR3 has 15 amino acids. The CDR3 protein is CASSLAGLSSYEQYF. Here the CDR3 DNA reads TGTGCCAGCAGCCTAGCGGGGTTAAGCTCCTACGAGCAGTACTTC.

The CDR3 nucleotides are TGTGCCACCAGCAGAAAACAGGGGGCGGTAGATACGCAGTATTTT. Protein product: CATSRKQGAVDTQYF. V and J are TRBV15 and TRBJ2-3; 9 bases fit TRBD1. Germline loops: CDR1 LNHNV, CDR2 YYDKDF (reference sequence). The CDR3 contains 15 residues. J gave up 5 bases and V 2 bases, and 5 bases lay outside the gene matches.

This clone was seen more than once but under ten times. CDR3 in DNA: TGTGCCAGTAGTATAGGATTTAGAGGGTCGGCCGAAGCTTTCTTT. It translates to CASSIGFRGSAEAFF. The chain couples TRBV19 to TRBJ1-1; D call uncertain. In germline, CDR1 is LNHDA, CDR2 SQIVND (reference sequence). The CDR3 contains 15 residues. The V and J ends lost 1 base and 8 bases respectively, with 17 bases between them.

This clone is labeled medium-sized. The chain couples TRBV21-1 to TRBJ2-7; TRBD2, the table's D call, was not compared with the DNA. TRBV21-1 is a pseudogene segment. This CDR3 spans 14 amino acids. The CDR3 loop reads CARGLAGGSYEQYF. The DNA for the CDR3 is TGTGCCAGGGGACTAGCGGGAGGGAGCTACGAGCAGTACTTC.